A single count supports the clone carrying this T cell receptor (beta chain). This specimen belongs to a study of early T cells in non-severe SARS-CoV-2 infection. In germline, CDR1 is DFQATT, CDR2 SNEGSKA (reference sequence). The length of the CDR3 is 14 residues. J gave up 9 bases and V 1 base, and 7 bases lay outside the gene matches. TCRdb reprocessed the 5' RACE reads with MiXCR, giving one entry per CDR3 protein. The sample includes about 58,000 distinct CDR3 sequences, about an eighth seen only once; the top ten take roughly 9.1%. The chain combines TRBV20-1 with TRBJ2-1; 9 bases map to TRBD2. This TCR came from an adult who was a healthcare worker with PCR-confirmed SARS-CoV-2 infection or an uninfected control (not recorded which). Sequences were obtained from whole blood. CDR3: CSARAPSGNGEQFF. For the CDR3, the DNA is TGCAGTGCTAGAGCTCCTAGCGGGAACGGTGAGCAGTTCTTC.